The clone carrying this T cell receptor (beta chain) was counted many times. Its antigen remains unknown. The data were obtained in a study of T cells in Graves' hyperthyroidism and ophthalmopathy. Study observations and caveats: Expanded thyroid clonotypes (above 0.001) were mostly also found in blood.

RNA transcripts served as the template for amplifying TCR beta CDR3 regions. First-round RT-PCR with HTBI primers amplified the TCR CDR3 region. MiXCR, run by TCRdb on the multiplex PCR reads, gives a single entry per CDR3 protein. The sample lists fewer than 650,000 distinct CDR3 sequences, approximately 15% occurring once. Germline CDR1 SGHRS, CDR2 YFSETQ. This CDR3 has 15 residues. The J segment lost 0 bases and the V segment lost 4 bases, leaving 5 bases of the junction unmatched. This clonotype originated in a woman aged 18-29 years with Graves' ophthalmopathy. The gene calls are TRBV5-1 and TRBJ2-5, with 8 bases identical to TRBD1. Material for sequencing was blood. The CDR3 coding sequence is TGCGCCAGCAGCAAGGACAGGGTGTACCAAGAGACCCAGTACTTC. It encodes CASSKDRVYQETQYF.